This TCR beta chain emerged from a study of breast tumors, draining lymph nodes, adjacent tissues. Per germline, CDR1 PRHDT and CDR2 FYEKMQ (reference sequence). The V end lost 1 base, the J end lost 3 bases, and 7 bases lay between the germline ends. The CDR3 covers 14 residues. Study-level results: Findings are consistent with lymph node origin and intratumoral expansion of most tumor T cells.

The lymph nodes were axillary draining lymph nodes from breast cancer patients. TCRdb redid the calling of the multiplex PCR reads with MiXCR, one entry per CDR3 protein. Here the sample spans under 250,000 distinct CDR3 sequences, less than 40% being singletons. This clonotype has ten or more counts. The target antigen is unknown. The gene calls are TRBV13 and TRBJ1-5; unclear D gene. Sequenced input: axillary lymph node tissue. The clonotype comes from a female donor with breast cancer. Some clones in this sample may be carry-over from other donors' samples. For the CDR3, the DNA is TGTGCCAGCAGCTTAGCGGGAAACAATCAGCCCCAGCATTTT. Translating it yields CASSLAGNNQPQHF.